These 8 T cell receptor beta chains originate from one sample sequenced in a study of OX40 agonist ivuxolimab in advanced cancers. Method: immunoSEQ multiplex PCR; TCRdb's copy keeps in-frame clones and lacks some. The sample lists 80,000 to 100,000 clones, approximately 90% occurring once. This sample comprised CD4+ or CD8+ T cells sorted from blood, obtained in a trial of the OX40 agonist ivuxolimab. Receptors originate from an adult with an advanced solid tumor such as melanoma, head and neck, liver or kidney cancer.

CDR3 bases: TGTGCCACCAGCAGACCGGGGCCCTACGAGCAGTACTTC. Amino acids: CATSRPGPYEQYF. The gene calls are TRBV15 and TRBJ2-7; D may be TRBD1 or TRBD2 (5 bases each). CDR3 length equals 13 residues. Germline V gene sequence: CDR1 LNHNV, CDR2 YYDKDF (reference sequence). Trimming pared 2 bases from V and 2 bases from J, leaving 7 bases between.

This chain uses TRBV9 with TRBJ1-3, with D possibly being TRBD1 (5 bases). The CDR3 covers 14 residues. Germline V gene sequence: CDR1 SGDLS, CDR2 YYNGEE. V was cut by 4 bases and J by 4 bases, with 12 bases left in between. This chain's CDR3 is CASSQQAFGNTIYF. CDR3 bases: TGTGCCAGCAGCCAACAGGCTTTCGGAAACACCATATATTTT.

The chain couples TRBV6-6 to TRBJ2-6; D is uncertain. The germline CDR1 and CDR2 sequences are MNHNY and SVGAGI (reference sequence). The CDR3 covers 14 residues. V was clipped by 9 bases and J by 3 bases, with 12 bases between them. CDR3 amino acids: CASISRYGANVLTF. DNA for the CDR3: TGTGCCAGTATCAGTAGGTATGGGGCCAACGTCCTGACTTTC.

This chain uses TRBV10-1 with TRBJ1-1; weak D call: TRBD1 (5 bases). The CDR3 covers 13 residues. Germline CDR1 WNHNN, CDR2 SYGVQD (reference sequence). The ends were cut back, 10 bases at V and 3 bases at J, with 15 bases in the middle. This chain's CDR3 is CATSRGTYTEAFF. As DNA, the CDR3 is TGCGCCACTTCCAGAGGGACCTACACTGAAGCTTTCTTT.

This sequence joins TRBV6-5 and TRBJ2-2; the D gene is possibly TRBD2 (6 bases). The V and J ends lost 6 bases and 0 bases respectively, with 11 bases between them. CDR3 size: 15 residues. Germline V lookup: CDR1 MNHEY, CDR2 SVGAGI. The DNA for the CDR3 is TGTGCCAGCAGACCCCCGGGGGCGAACACCGGGGAGCTGTTTTTT. Its translation is CASRPPGANTGELFF.

The rearrangement links TRBV10-3 to TRBJ2-3, with TRBD2 matching 9 bases. The CDR3 has 14 residues. Trimming took 11 bases from V and 0 from J; bases not matched to a gene: 6. Germline V gives CDR1 ENHRY, CDR2 SYGVKD. The CDR3 bases are TGTGCCCTATCTAGCGGGGTGAGCACAGATACGCAGTATTTT. Translating gives CALSSGVSTDTQYF.

The chain recombines TRBV28 with TRBJ2-3, with 9 bases aligning to TRBD2. The CDR3 is 14 amino acids. Germline lookup yields CDR1 MDHEN and CDR2 SYDVKM. V gave up 5 bases and J gave up 6 bases; unmatched junction bases: 6. DNA for the CDR3: TGTGCCAGCAGTCCGGGACTAGCTACCGATACGCAGTATTTT. The encoded protein is CASSPGLATDTQYF.

The chain uses TRBV6-5 and TRBJ1-2; no definite D call. V shed 6 bases and J shed 0 bases, with 2 bases lying between them. The CDR3 sequence is 11 residues long. Germline V gene data show CDR1 as MNHEY and CDR2 as SVGAGI. The CDR3 DNA follows: TGTGCCAGCAGATCTAACTATGGCTACACCTTC. Its protein product is CASRSNYGYTF.